The 16 T cell receptor beta chains given below trace back to one sample, sequenced in a study of regulatory T cells in long-lasting Graves disease. Both iRepertoire HTBI primers and Arm-PCR of CDR3 regions were used to build the TCR beta libraries. TCRdb redid the calling of the multiplex PCR reads with MiXCR, one entry per CDR3 protein. The data hold roughly 500,000 distinct CDR3 sequences, with around 15% observed a single time. The time point denotes: newly diagnosed GD, antithyroid drugs for less than 3 months. Extracted PBMC RNA gave rise to the TCR library. The same sample was also used in a study of T cells in Graves' hyperthyroidism and ophthalmopathy.

This specimen consisted of peripheral blood mononuclear cells (PBMCs), obtained at new diagnosis, from a patient treated with antithyroid drugs. The origin of the receptors is a woman in her forties or fifties with Graves disease.

This chain uses TRBV30 with TRBJ1-2, with D tentatively TRBD1 (5 bases). Germline V lookup: CDR1 GTSNPN, CDR2 SVGIG (reference sequence). The CDR3 has 12 residues. The ends were cut back, 4 bases at V and 1 base at J, with 7 bases in the middle. The CDR3 loop reads CAWKDINYGYTF. CDR3 nucleotide sequence: TGTGCCTGGAAGGACATTAACTATGGCTACACCTTC.

In its sample, this clonotype was seen many times. This chain uses TRBV5-1 with TRBJ2-1; 9 bases are a match to TRBD2. Germline loops: CDR1 SGHRS, CDR2 YFSETQ. CDR3 length: 16 amino acids. V lost 2 bases and J lost 2; bases outside the gene matches: 5. CDR3 sequence reads: CASSLVAGGPYNEQFF. Written as DNA, the CDR3 is TGCGCCAGCAGCTTAGTCGCGGGAGGGCCCTACAATGAGCAGTTCTTC.

This clonotype occurred a few times. CDR3 in DNA: TGCAGTGCGGACCGGGACAGGGACGACGAGCAGTACTTC. Translating it yields CSADRDRDDEQYF. The chain is built from TRBV20-1 and TRBJ2-7, with 9 bases aligning to TRBD1. CDR3 length: 13 amino acids. Germline trimming cut 6 bases from V and 5 bases from J; bases unmatched to any gene: 8. Looked up from germline, CDR1 is DFQATT and CDR2 is SNEGSKA (reference sequence).

This clonotype was seen repeatedly, ten times or more. The chain has TRBV12-3 or TRBV12-4 and TRBJ1-1, with D tentatively TRBD1 (5 bases). Trimming took 5 bases from V and 6 from J, leaving 13 bases between them. The CDR3 is made up of 13 amino acids. The CDR3 here is CASSPDRPAEAFF. CDR3 sequence (DNA): TGTGCCAGCAGTCCAGACAGACCTGCTGAAGCTTTCTTT.

The chain joins TRBV18 to TRBJ1-1, with D uncertain. From germline, CDR1 is KGHSH and CDR2 LQKENI. The length of the CDR3 is 16 residues. Trimming cost V 3 bases and J 1 base, with 15 bases left between them. Here the CDR3 reads CASSPVEGSPNTEAFF. As DNA, the CDR3 is TGTGCCAGCTCACCTGTTGAGGGCAGCCCGAACACTGAAGCTTTCTTT.

This clonotype occurred many times. The chain uses TRBV7-9 and TRBJ2-7, with a possible D match to TRBD2 (6 bases). The CDR3 is 15 residues long. Germline V gene lookup returns CDR1 SEHNR and CDR2 FQNEAQ (reference sequence). Trimming left V 1 base short and J 0 bases short, with 10 bases between. The CDR3 sequence is CASSLVEGLSYEQYF. CDR3 in DNA: TGTGCCAGCAGCTTAGTGGAGGGACTCTCCTACGAGCAGTACTTC.

Many counts were recorded for this clonotype. The chain recombines TRBV28 with TRBJ2-1; 12 nucleotides agree with TRBD1. Trimming removed 5 bases from V and 10 bases from J; junction bases left unmatched: 9. This CDR3 contains 15 residues. Germline-derived CDR1 and CDR2 are MDHEN and SYDVKM. The CDR3 spells CASSPGTGGVGEQFF. CDR3 bases: TGTGCCAGCAGTCCCGGGACAGGGGGCGTGGGAGAGCAGTTCTTC.

This clonotype was seen at least ten times. The V gene is TRBV7-9, the J gene TRBJ2-7; 9 bases align to TRBD1. This CDR3 is built from 15 residues. V lost 6 bases to trimming and J lost 0 bases; unmatched junction nucleotides: 6. Germline CDR1 reads SEHNR; CDR2 reads FQNEAQ (reference sequence). As DNA, the CDR3 is TGTGCCAGCAGTCCCGGGACAGGGAGCTCCTACGAGCAGTACTTC. Protein sequence: CASSPGTGSSYEQYF.

This clonotype was counted ten times or more. The rearrangement uses TRBV5-1 and TRBJ2-1, with 8 bases fitting TRBD2. J gave up 10 bases and V 5 bases, and 17 bases lay outside the gene matches. Germline CDR1 reads SGHRS; CDR2 reads YFSETQ. The CDR3 contains 16 residues. CDR3 nucleotides: TGCGCCAGCAGGGGAGACGGGACTAGTGGCCCGCGGGAGCAGTTCTTC. Protein sequence: CASRGDGTSGPREQFF.

This clonotype has a count of ten or more. The chain has TRBV11-3 and TRBJ2-1, with D maybe TRBD1 (5 bases). V lost 1 base to trimming and J lost 8 bases, with 12 bases between them. The CDR3 loop spans 14 amino acids. Germline lookup yields CDR1 SGHNT and CDR2 YENEEA. The CDR3 DNA reads TGTGCCAGCAGCTTAGGGGGCAGTACGGATGAGCAGTTCTTC. Protein product: CASSLGGSTDEQFF.

This clonotype was detected ten times or more. The gene calls are TRBV30 and TRBJ2-3, with D unresolved. V dropped 2 bases and J dropped 0 bases, with 9 bases sitting between them. The CDR3 covers 14 residues. From germline, CDR1 is GTSNPN and CDR2 SVGIG (reference sequence). The CDR3 DNA sequence: TGTGCCTGGAGTAGGCGGAGCAGCACAGATACGCAGTATTTT. This translates into CAWSRRSSTDTQYF.

Turning to this clonotype: One end of the junction does not line up with germline, which may come from a read error. The rearrangement links TRBV10-3 to TRBJ1-2, with 12 bases lining up with TRBD1. The CDR3 spans 14 residues. CDR1 and CDR2 (germline): ENHRY, SYGVKD. CDR3 amino acids: CAINPGTGGYGHTF. DNA for the CDR3: TGTGCCATCAACCCCGGGACAGGGGGCTATGGCCACACCTTC.

This chain uses TRBV10-3 with TRBJ2-7; D gene uncertain. The CDR3 loop spans 14 amino acids. Trimming removed 2 bases from V and 5 bases from J, with 13 bases in between. CDR1 is ENHRY, CDR2 SYGVKD, per germline. In DNA form, the CDR3 reads TGTGCCATCAGTGAGCGCGAAGTAGGTCACGAGCAGTACTTC. Residues: CAISEREVGHEQYF.

This clonotype appeared many times. The chain uses TRBV11-2 and TRBJ2-2; TRBD2 might be the D (6 bases). Germline V gives CDR1 SGHAT, CDR2 FQNNGV. This CDR3 has 15 amino acids. Trimming shortened V by 1 base and J by 5 bases, and 11 bases separated the two germline ends. CDR3 sequence reads: CASSLVGRGTGELFF. In DNA form, the CDR3 reads TGTGCCAGCAGCTTAGTCGGGAGAGGTACCGGGGAGCTGTTTTTT.

This clonotype was recorded at least ten times. The chain combines TRBV27 with TRBJ2-7; D gene ambiguous. Trimming cost V 5 bases and J 2 bases, with 13 bases left between them. The CDR3 contains 14 residues. Germline loops: CDR1 MNHEY, CDR2 SMNVEV (reference sequence). CDR3 in amino acids: CASSPHRGTYEQYF. The DNA of the CDR3 is TGTGCCAGCAGTCCACACAGAGGAACCTACGAGCAGTACTTC.

This clonotype was found a few times. J is TRBJ1-5 and V is TRBV9; D ambiguous. The CDR3 has 13 residues. The V gene's germline CDR1 is SGDLS and CDR2 YYNGEE. V lost 3 bases and J lost 8, with 12 bases in between. This CDR3 is CASSALSGEPQHF. The CDR3 DNA reads as TGTGCCAGCAGCGCCTTAAGTGGAGAGCCCCAGCATTTT.